The T cell receptor (beta chain) under discussion was sequenced for a study of T-cell memory formation after mild COVID-19. Study in general: TCR clustering was largely donor specific.

With regard to this clonotype: What it binds is unknown.

TCRdb independently ran MiXCR on the 5' RACE reads; one entry per CDR3 protein. The top ten hold 12% of the sample, which has around 150,000 distinct CDR3 sequences, roughly 30% seen once. The CDR3 is made up of 15 amino acids. Germline V gives CDR1 DFQATT, CDR2 SNEGSKA (reference sequence). J was trimmed by 4 bases and V by 4 bases; bases with no gene match: 4. Findings of the study overall: Day 15 to 85 contractors were CD4/CD8 balanced; later expanders leaned CD4+.

Material: PBMCs or a T cell subset sorted from them (not recorded which). The chain has TRBV20-1 and TRBJ2-1; 13 bases align to TRBD2. The sequence was collected from an adult woman who had mild COVID-19 (a few samples of this study predate the infection). Cell type and time point are not known. CDR3 nucleotides: TGCAGTGCTATAAGGACTAGCGGGGGTTACAATGAGCAGTTCTTC. It specifies CSAIRTSGGYNEQFF.